One sample yielded the 11 T cell receptor beta chains listed below, sequenced in a study of blood T cell repertoires in COVID-19 (TCRdb year 2020). Receptors were amplified or captured by the immunoSEQ multiplex PCR assay. In its TCRdb copy, this immuneACCESS table keeps in-frame sequences only and misses some clones. Where compared with another copy, unresolved V genes explain less than half of these, and the others have no known cause. Across this sample there are roughly 70,000 clones, with approximately 92% seen only once. Of the sample, 4.5% to 5% falls within the top ten clones. The sequenced sample was peripheral blood. Source of these receptors: a woman aged 45-59 years with active COVID-19.

The chain employs TRBV9 and TRBJ1-3, with no clear D. Germline lookup yields CDR1 SGDLS and CDR2 YYNGEE. CDR3 length equals 13 residues. V was pared by 3 bases and J by 3 bases, with 7 bases between. CDR3 in DNA: TGTGCCAGCAGCGGGGAGGGTGGAAACACCATATATTTT. The encoded protein is CASSGEGGNTIYF.

V is TRBV2 and J is TRBJ1-1, with unresolved D. CDR1 and CDR2 from the germline V gene are SNHLY and FYNNEI. This CDR3 has 14 amino acids. Deletions cut 3 bases from V and 4 bases from J, with 12 bases between. CDR3 region: CASSDSGGTTEAFF. The CDR3, as DNA: TGTGCCAGCAGTGATTCCGGCGGTACCACTGAAGCTTTCTTT.

This rearrangement joins TRBV19 to TRBJ1-1, with D perhaps TRBD1 (6 bases). Germline CDR1 is LNHDA and CDR2 is SQIVND (reference sequence). Trimming took off 8 bases at V and 1 base at J, with 11 bases between the two ends. CDR3 size: 13 residues. CDR3 sequence: CASRRGANTEAFF. The CDR3 DNA sequence: TGTGCCAGTCGCAGGGGAGCGAACACTGAAGCTTTCTTT. Drawing the rest from reference TRBV19 and TRBJ1-1, the complete variable domain is DGGITQSPKYLFRKEGQNVTLSCEQNLNHDAMYWYRQDPGQGLRLIYYSQIVNDFQKGDIAEGYSVSREKKESFPLTVTSAQKNPTAFYLCASRRGANTEAFFGQGTRLTVV.

J is TRBJ1-2 and V is TRBV30; D may be TRBD1 (5 bases). The germline V gene encodes CDR1 GTSNPN and CDR2 SVGIG (reference sequence). This CDR3 has 13 residues. Trimming removed 2 bases from V and 2 bases from J, with 9 bases in between. The CDR3 DNA sequence: TGTGCCTGGAGTAGGTCAGGGAACTATGGCTACACCTTC. Protein product: CAWSRSGNYGYTF.

V is TRBV5-1 and J is TRBJ2-7, with D possibly being TRBD1 (5 bases). Deletions cut 4 bases from V and 3 bases from J, with 8 bases between. Germline lookup yields CDR1 SGHRS and CDR2 YFSETQ. The CDR3 covers 12 residues. This CDR3 is CASSQGGYEQYF. The CDR3 DNA sequence: TGCGCCAGCAGCCAGGGTGGCTACGAGCAGTACTTC.

This chain uses TRBV4-1 with TRBJ1-1; tentatively, D is TRBD1 (6 bases). Germline-derived CDR1 and CDR2 are MGHRA and YSYEKL. Trimming left V 1 base short and J 1 base short, with 13 bases between. The CDR3 consists of 16 residues. CDR3: CASSQAWTARNTEAFF. The CDR3 nucleotides read TGCGCCAGCAGCCAAGCCTGGACAGCGAGGAACACTGAAGCTTTCTTT.

V gene TRBV28 combines with J gene TRBJ2-5, with 7 bases aligning to TRBD1. Germline V CDR1 and CDR2: MDHEN, SYDVKM. Trimming removed 6 bases from V and 5 bases from J; junction bases left unmatched: 6. The CDR3 is 13 amino acids. Here the CDR3 reads CASRKGGLETQYF. CDR3 DNA sequence: TGTGCCAGCAGGAAAGGGGGCCTGGAGACCCAGTACTTC.

The chain combines TRBV25-1 with TRBJ2-1, with 10 bases aligning to TRBD2. The CDR3 extends over 17 amino acids. Trimming removed 3 bases from V and 7 bases from J; junction bases left unmatched: 12. Germline lookup yields CDR1 MGHDK and CDR2 SYGVNS. The CDR3 sequence is CASSDAGPSGSRNEQFF. As DNA, the CDR3 is TGTGCCAGCAGTGACGCCGGGCCTAGCGGGAGTAGGAATGAGCAGTTCTTC.

The genes are TRBV23-1 and TRBJ1-2; D is unclear. TRBV23-1 belongs to the ORF category, with a function that is uncertain. There are 11 residues in the CDR3. Between the trimmed V and J ends, which lost 1 base and 9 bases, there was a span of 6 bases. The CDR3 DNA follows: TGCGCCAGCAGTCAATTCTTAAGCTACACCTTC. Translated: CASSQFLSYTF.

The chain recombines TRBV28 with TRBJ1-2; TRBD1 might be the D (5 bases). V dropped 5 bases and J dropped 2 bases, with 12 bases sitting between them. CDR1 is MDHEN, CDR2 SYDVKM, per germline. The CDR3 has 14 residues. CDR3 in DNA: TGTGCCAGCAGTGGGGGGTCGCCGAACTATGGCTACACCTTC. The encoded protein is CASSGGSPNYGYTF.

The chain uses TRBV4-1 and TRBJ1-1; tentative D call: TRBD1 (5 bases). The CDR3 sequence is 15 residues long. V lost 4 bases, J lost 7 bases, and 19 bases lay in between. In germline, CDR1 is MGHRA, CDR2 YSYEKL. Here the CDR3 reads CASSPVWGQMGEAFF. The CDR3 region has the DNA TGCGCCAGCAGCCCCGTCTGGGGCCAGATGGGTGAAGCTTTCTTT.